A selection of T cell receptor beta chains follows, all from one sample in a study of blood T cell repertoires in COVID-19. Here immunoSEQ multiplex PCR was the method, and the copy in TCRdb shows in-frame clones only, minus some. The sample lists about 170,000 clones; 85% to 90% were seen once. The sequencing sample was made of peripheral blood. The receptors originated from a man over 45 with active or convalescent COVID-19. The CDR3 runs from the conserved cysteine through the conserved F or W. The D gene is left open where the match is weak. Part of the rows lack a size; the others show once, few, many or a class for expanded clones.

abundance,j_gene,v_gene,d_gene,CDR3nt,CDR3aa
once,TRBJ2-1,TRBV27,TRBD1,TGTGCCAGCTGCCAGGGGGCCGCCGGGAATGAGCAGTTCTTC,CASCQGAAGNEQFF
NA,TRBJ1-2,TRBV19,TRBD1,TGTGCCAGTACGGGCAGGGGGCTCGGTGGATATGGCTACACCTTC,CASTGRGLGGYGYTF
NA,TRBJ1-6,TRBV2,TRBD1,TGTGCCAGCAGTAGAACCGGGACAGGCAGCTCCTATAATTCACCCCTCCACTTT,CASSRTGTGSSYNSPLHF
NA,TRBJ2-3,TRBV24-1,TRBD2,TGTGCCACCAGGGGGACTAGCGGGGTTGCTAGCACAGATACGCAGTATTTT,CATRGTSGVASTDTQYF
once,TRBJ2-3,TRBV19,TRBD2,TGTGCCAGTATTGAGGGAGGGCCAAAAGATACGCAGTATTTT,CASIEGGPKDTQYF
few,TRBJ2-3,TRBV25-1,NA,TGTGCCAGCACTCAACGGGAGAGCACAGATACGCAGTATTTT,CASTQRESTDTQYF
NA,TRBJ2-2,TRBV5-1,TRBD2,TGCGCCAGCAGCTTGGGGCGGGGGACTAGCCGCACCGGGGAGCTGTTTTTT,CASSLGRGTSRTGELFF
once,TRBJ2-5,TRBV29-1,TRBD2,TGCAGCGTTCGTAGCGGGAGGATGGAGACCCAGTACTTC,CSVRSGRMETQYF
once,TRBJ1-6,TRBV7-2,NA,TGTGCCAGCAGCTTAGGCGGAATTAATTCACCCCTCCACTTT,CASSLGGINSPLHF
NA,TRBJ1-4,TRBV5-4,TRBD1,TGTGCCACCGGACAGGGGTCGAGAGAAAAACTGTTTTTT,CATGQGSREKLFF
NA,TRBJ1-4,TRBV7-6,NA,TGTGCCAGCAGCTTAGGACAAAGACCCGAAAAACTGTTTTTT,CASSLGQRPEKLFF